The 28 T cell receptor beta chains below all came from one sample that was sequenced in a study of blood T cell repertoires in COVID-19. The protocol was immunoSEQ multiplex PCR, while the TCRdb copy is restricted to in-frame clones and leaves out a portion. The table shows 90,000 to 100,000 clones, with 81% occurring only once. Material for sequencing was peripheral blood. Receptor source: a man in his sixties with acute or convalescent COVID-19.

The genes are TRBV7-2 and TRBJ1-1; D is ambiguous. Trimming removed 1 base at V and 4 bases at J, with 10 bases between. The CDR3 consists of 14 residues. From germline, CDR1 is SGHTA and CDR2 FQGNSA. The CDR3 is CASSLVQVITEAFF. The CDR3 DNA reads TGTGCCAGCAGCTTAGTGCAGGTGATCACTGAAGCTTTCTTT.

V usage is TRBV19 and J usage is TRBJ1-1; TRBD1 matches 9 bases. Germline V gives CDR1 LNHDA, CDR2 SQIVND (reference sequence). CDR3 length: 16 residues. J was trimmed by 2 bases and V by 10 bases; bases with no gene match: 14. CDR3 sequence reads: CATFRDRASENTEAFF. In DNA form, the CDR3 reads TGTGCCACGTTCCGGGACAGGGCTTCGGAAAACACTGAAGCTTTCTTT.

The chain recombines TRBV7-2 with TRBJ2-5, with TRBD2 identical over 12 bases. Germline values: CDR1 SGHTA, CDR2 FQGNSA. V lost 3 bases, J lost 1 base, and 3 bases stayed unmatched. The CDR3 extends over 16 amino acids. The chain's CDR3 is CASSFGLAGTQETQYF. The CDR3 nucleotides are TGTGCCAGCAGCTTCGGACTAGCGGGGACCCAAGAGACCCAGTACTTC.

The V call is TRBV4-1, the J call TRBJ1-2; D ambiguous. The germline V and J ends were trimmed by 0 bases and 7 bases, with 12 bases remaining between them. This CDR3 is built from 14 residues. Looked up from germline, CDR1 is MGHRA and CDR2 is YSYEKL. CDR3 DNA: TGCGCCAGCAGCCAAGATTTAGAGGAGCGTGGCTACACCTTC. This sequence encodes CASSQDLEERGYTF.

The V call is TRBV9, the J call TRBJ1-1; D gene uncertain. Trimming cost V 0 bases and J 10 bases, with 10 bases left between them. The germline gives CDR1 SGDLS, CDR2 YYNGEE. CDR3 length: 12 residues. The CDR3 region has the DNA TGTGCCAGCAGCGTAGGTGAGGGAAGAGCTTTCTTT. It is translated as CASSVGEGRAFF.

The chain carries TRBV10-3 and TRBJ1-2, with D perhaps matching TRBD1 (6 bases). The germline gives CDR1 ENHRY, CDR2 SYGVKD. V lost 3 bases and J lost 9, with 17 bases in between. This CDR3 has 14 residues. The CDR3 DNA follows: TGTGCCATCAGTGAAAGTAGGGACATGGCTCGCTACACCTTC. Translation: CAISESRDMARYTF.

As for this clone: The junction does not match germline at one end; this may be a read error. CDR3 in DNA: TGTGCCTGGAGTGTACCCGGGTCTCCGCAAGAGGCCCAGTACTTC. This sequence encodes CAWSVPGSPQEAQYF. This chain uses TRBV30 with TRBJ2-5; D is unresolved. Germline assignment: CDR1 GTSNPN and CDR2 SVGIG (reference sequence). This CDR3 contains 15 residues.

V and J are TRBV6-2 or TRBV6-3 and TRBJ1-5, with D tentatively TRBD1 (5 bases). Trimming pared 0 bases from V and 4 bases from J, leaving 16 bases between. The CDR3 is made up of 17 amino acids. The V gene's germline CDR1 is MNHEY and CDR2 SVGEGT. This CDR3 reads CASSYSLLGQRNQPQHF. The CDR3 nucleotides are TGTGCCAGCAGTTACTCGTTATTGGGGCAAAGGAATCAGCCCCAGCATTTT.

The chain carries TRBV7-9 and TRBJ2-3, with D unclear. Trimming took off 6 bases at V and 2 bases at J, with 15 bases between the two ends. This CDR3 is built from 15 residues. Germline-derived CDR1 and CDR2 are SEHNR and FQNEAQ (reference sequence). CDR3: CASSYNQKDTDTQYF. The CDR3 nucleotides read TGTGCCAGCAGTTACAATCAGAAAGACACAGATACGCAGTATTTT.

V is TRBV6-1 and J is TRBJ2-1; D is perhaps TRBD1 (6 bases). Germline CDR1 MNHNS, CDR2 SASEGT. Trimming pared 3 bases from V and 0 bases from J, leaving 9 bases between. There are 15 residues in the CDR3. The CDR3 loop reads CASSEDSRSYNEQFF. In DNA, the CDR3 is TGTGCCAGCAGTGAGGACAGTCGCTCCTACAATGAGCAGTTCTTC.

The chain has TRBV28 and TRBJ1-5, with D unclear. The length of the CDR3 is 11 residues. V shed 6 bases and J shed 4 bases, with 4 bases lying between them. The germline gives CDR1 MDHEN, CDR2 SYDVKM. In nucleotides, the CDR3 is TGTGCCAGCAGCCTTAATCAGCCCCAGCATTTT. It encodes CASSLNQPQHF.

The V call is TRBV29-1, the J call TRBJ1-2; 10 nucleotides match TRBD1. CDR1 SQVTM and CDR2 ANQGSEA come from the germline V gene. Losses at the gene ends were 0 bases for V and 5 bases for J; bases not matched to a gene: 6. The CDR3 is 15 amino acids. The CDR3 region is CSVEDNWTGGYGYTF. CDR3 in DNA: TGCAGCGTTGAAGATAACTGGACAGGGGGGTATGGCTACACCTTC.

This chain links TRBV5-5 with TRBJ2-7; the match to TRBD2 covers 7 bases. Per germline, CDR1 SGHKS and CDR2 YYEKEE (reference sequence). This CDR3 has 14 amino acids. V gave up 4 bases and J gave up 0 bases; unmatched junction bases: 4. CDR3 sequence reads: CASSPRDYSYEQYF. In DNA form, the CDR3 reads TGTGCCAGCAGCCCCCGGGACTACTCCTACGAGCAGTACTTC.

The chain links TRBV28 to TRBJ2-2; 14 nucleotides line up with TRBD2. Germline loops: CDR1 MDHEN, CDR2 SYDVKM. J lost 9 bases, V lost 3 bases, and 6 bases had no gene match. The CDR3 runs 16 residues. The DNA for the CDR3 is TGTGCCAGCAGTTTGTTGGGACTAGCGGGAGTATGGGAGCTGTTTTTT. Amino acid sequence: CASSLLGLAGVWELFF.

The CDR3 loop reads CASSYTPRDRAFF. The CDR3 region has the DNA TGTGCCAGCAGCTATACCCCCCGGGACAGGGCGTTCTTC. The rearrangement uses TRBV7-2 and TRBJ2-1; 9 nucleotides match TRBD1. Germline V CDR1 and CDR2: SGHTA, FQGNSA. J lost 15 bases, V lost 4 bases, and 10 bases had no gene match. The CDR3 runs 13 residues.

The chain combines TRBV9 with TRBJ1-6, with 9 bases identical to TRBD1. The trim removed 3 bases at V and 7 bases at J, leaving 5 bases unmatched. The CDR3 is made up of 15 amino acids. In germline, CDR1 is SGDLS, CDR2 YYNGEE. CDR3 nucleotides: TGTGCCAGCAGCGCGACGGACAGGGGAAATTCACCCCTCCACTTT. Protein product: CASSATDRGNSPLHF.

This chain uses TRBV2 with TRBJ2-7, with no clear D. In germline, CDR1 is SNHLY, CDR2 FYNNEI. This CDR3 spans 13 amino acids. With 0 bases removed from V and 3 bases from J, the gap between germline ends came to 6 bases. The CDR3 region has the DNA TGTGCCAGCAGTGAAGCCTACGACTACGAGCAGTACTTC. Translation: CASSEAYDYEQYF. Full variable domain (remainder filled in from reference TRBV2 and TRBJ2-7): EPEVTQTPSHQVTQMGQEVILRCVPISNHLYFYWYRQILGQKVEFLVSFYNNEISEKSEIFDDQFSVERPDGSNFTLKIRSTKLEDSAMYFCASSEAYDYEQYFGPGTRLTVT.

This clone has a single count. Here the CDR3 reads CASSPRTLTYEQYF. The CDR3 nucleotides read TGTGCCAGCAGCCCCCGGACTCTTACCTACGAGCAGTACTTC. The V and J genes are TRBV3-1 (or the pseudogene TRBV3-2) and TRBJ2-7; D might be TRBD2 (5 bases). Looked up from germline, CDR1 is LGHDT and CDR2 is YNNKEL (reference sequence). V lost 4 bases, J lost 2 bases, and 12 bases lay in between. The CDR3 length is 14 residues.

The chain couples TRBV9 to TRBJ2-1; 7 positions agree with TRBD2. Unmatched junction bases numbered 5, after V lost 0 bases and J lost 2 bases. The CDR3 has 16 residues. Germline V gene sequence: CDR1 SGDLS, CDR2 YYNGEE. The CDR3 sequence is CASSVAGGVPYNEQFF. The CDR3 nucleotides read TGTGCCAGCAGCGTAGCTGGGGGGGTGCCCTACAATGAGCAGTTCTTC.

This chain connects TRBV10-3 to TRBJ1-1, with TRBD1 matching 8 bases. The germline V gene has CDR1 ENHRY and CDR2 SYGVKD. There are 17 residues in the CDR3. V lost 2 bases and J lost 8; bases outside the gene matches: 16. The CDR3 spells CAISEGGRGRGRQEAFF. DNA for the CDR3: TGTGCCATCAGTGAGGGCGGCAGGGGGCGCGGGAGACAAGAAGCTTTCTTT.

The chain recombines TRBV10-2 with TRBJ2-5; no definite D call. V lost 3 bases to trimming and J lost 3 bases, with 11 bases between them. The CDR3 runs 14 residues. Germline assignment: CDR1 WSHSY and CDR2 SAAADI. The DNA for the CDR3 is TGCGCCAGCAGTGATGCTGCGTTTAAAGAGACCCAGTACTTC. Translation gives CASSDAAFKETQYF.

The J gene is TRBJ1-2, the V gene TRBV5-1; TRBD1 aligns across 11 bases. The germline V gene has CDR1 SGHRS and CDR2 YFSETQ. The CDR3 contains 15 residues. V lost 4 bases, J lost 8 bases, and 10 bases stayed unmatched. CDR3 residues: CASSPGQGGNRGYTF. For the CDR3, the DNA is TGCGCCAGCAGCCCGGGACAGGGGGGGAACCGGGGCTACACCTTC.

The V and J genes are TRBV28 and TRBJ2-7, with 8 bases that match TRBD1. After removal of 8 bases from V and 2 bases from J, the junction contained 5 bases not matched to a gene. Germline assignment: CDR1 MDHEN and CDR2 SYDVKM. The CDR3 runs to 13 residues. CDR3 coding DNA: TGTGCCAGCGTGGACAGGGCTACCTACGAGCAGTACTTC. The encoded protein is CASVDRATYEQYF.

The gene calls are TRBV5-1 and TRBJ2-1; a possible D gene is TRBD2 (6 bases). Germline V gives CDR1 SGHRS, CDR2 YFSETQ. The CDR3 is made up of 15 amino acids. V was trimmed by 3 bases and J by 4 bases, leaving 14 bases between them. The CDR3 DNA follows: TGCGCCAGCAGCTACTTGGGAAGCGGGTACAATGAGCAGTTCTTC. It specifies CASSYLGSGYNEQFF. The full variable domain, rest sourced from reference TRBV5-1 and TRBJ2-1, is KAGVTQTPRYLIKTRGQQVTLSCSPISGHRSVSWYQQTPGQGLQFLFEYFSETQRNKGNFPGRFSGRQFSNSRSEMNVSTLELGDSALYLCASSYLGSGYNEQFFGPGTRLTVL.

V usage is TRBV5-1 and J usage is TRBJ1-1; D not resolved. The length of the CDR3 is 16 residues. Per the germline V gene, CDR1 is SGHRS and CDR2 is YFSETQ. Trimming shortened V by 0 bases and J by 1 base, and 13 bases separated the two germline ends. DNA for the CDR3: TGCGCCAGCAGCTTGGAACGGGGAGCGGGGAACACTGAAGCTTTCTTT. This gives the protein CASSLERGAGNTEAFF.

This sequence joins TRBV11-3 and TRBJ2-1, with 9 nucleotides matching TRBD2. The CDR3 runs 19 residues. V shed 5 bases and J 0 bases; nucleotides not matched to a gene: 14. The germline CDR1 and CDR2 sequences are SGHNT and YENEEA. CDR3 protein: CASSPTLPRSGSSYNEQFF. The DNA for the CDR3 is TGTGCCAGCAGCCCTACCCTGCCACGTAGCGGGAGCTCCTACAATGAGCAGTTCTTC.

This chain links TRBV6-2 or TRBV6-3 with TRBJ1-2, with 7 bases lining up with TRBD1. This CDR3 is built from 14 residues. Trimming removed 4 bases from V and 3 bases from J; junction bases left unmatched: 5. The germline V gene has CDR1 MNHEY and CDR2 SVGEGT. CDR3 sequence: CASSSIDRDYGYTF. The CDR3 bases are TGTGCCAGCAGTTCAATCGACAGGGACTATGGCTACACCTTC.

This clone has a single count. The gene calls are TRBV6-5 and TRBJ1-1, with TRBD1 identical over 9 bases. Germline CDR1 is MNHEY and CDR2 is SVGAGI. V gave up 3 bases and J gave up 4 bases; unmatched junction bases: 6. The CDR3 consists of 15 residues. For the CDR3, the DNA is TGTGCCAGCAGTTATCCACAGGGGGCCTTCACTGAAGCTTTCTTT. This translates into CASSYPQGAFTEAFF.